Listed here is a single T cell receptor (beta chain). As yet, its antigen is unknown. Surgery cases with the highest brain T cell transcript signatures were chosen for sequencing. At least one anti-epileptic drug was given before surgery. The method was immunoSEQ multiplex PCR; TCRdb's version includes in-frame clones alone and lacks a portion of them. The data hold just under 65,000 clones, with approximately 95% observed a single time. Germline values: CDR1 MDHEN, CDR2 SYDVKM. The CDR3 runs to 12 residues. Trimming removed 2 bases from V and 6 bases from J; junction bases left unmatched: 1. The data are from a study of brain T cells in children with intractable seizures. Study-level findings and limits: Viral specificity was inferred only from CDR3 similarity; HCMV serostatus was unknown. Absence of clones before surgery may stem from lower sequencing depth.

Sequenced material: peripheral blood, taken at surgery. The gene calls are TRBV28 and TRBJ2-7; TRBD2 aligns across 7 bases. The TCR comes from a boy younger than two with focal cortical dysplasia and intractable seizures. The DNA for the CDR3 is TGTGCCAGCAGTTTAGCGGGAGCCGAGCAGTACTTC. Amino acids: CASSLAGAEQYF.